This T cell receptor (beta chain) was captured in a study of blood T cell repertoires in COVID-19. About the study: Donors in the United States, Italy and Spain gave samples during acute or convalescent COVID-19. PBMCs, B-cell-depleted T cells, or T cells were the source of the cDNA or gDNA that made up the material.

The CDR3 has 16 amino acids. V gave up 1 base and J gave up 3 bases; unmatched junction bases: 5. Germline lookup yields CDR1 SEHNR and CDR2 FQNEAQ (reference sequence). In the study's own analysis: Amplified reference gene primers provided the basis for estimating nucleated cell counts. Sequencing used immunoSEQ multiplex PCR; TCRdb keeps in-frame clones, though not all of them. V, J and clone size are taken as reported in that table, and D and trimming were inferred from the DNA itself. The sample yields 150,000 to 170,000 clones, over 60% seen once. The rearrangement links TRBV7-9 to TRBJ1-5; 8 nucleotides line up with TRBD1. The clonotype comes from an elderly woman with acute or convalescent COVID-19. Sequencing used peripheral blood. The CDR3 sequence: CASSLGTGTYNQPQHF. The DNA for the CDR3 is TGTGCCAGCAGCTTAGGGACAGGGACCTACAATCAGCCCCAGCATTTT.